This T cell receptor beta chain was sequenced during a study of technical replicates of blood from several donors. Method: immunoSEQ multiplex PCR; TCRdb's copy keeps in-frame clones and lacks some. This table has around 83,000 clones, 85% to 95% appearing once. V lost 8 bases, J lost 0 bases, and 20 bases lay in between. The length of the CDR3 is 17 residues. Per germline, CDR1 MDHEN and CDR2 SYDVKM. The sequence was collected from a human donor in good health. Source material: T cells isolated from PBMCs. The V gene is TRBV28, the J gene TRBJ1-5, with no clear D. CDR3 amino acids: CASRTQKGGNSNQPQHF. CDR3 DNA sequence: TGTGCCAGCCGCACCCAAAAAGGCGGGAATAGCAATCAGCCCCAGCATTTT.